The clone carrying this TCR beta chain was recorded a few times. What it binds is not known. The CDR3 is made up of 15 amino acids. Germline loops: CDR1 MNHNS, CDR2 SASEGT. The V gene lost 7 bases and the J gene lost 0 bases, with 15 bases spanning the gap. This entry comes from a study of identical twins. Points from the study as a whole: In monozygotic twins, models underestimated the sharing of out-of-frame TCR alpha.

Each cDNA held unique molecular identifiers, and template switching gave it a universal primer site. TCRdb ran MiXCR on the 5' RACE reads and lists one entry per CDR3 protein. The table shows 1.5 million to 2 million distinct CDR3 sequences, with under 35% occurring only once. Healthy Caucasians alone served as donors. V is TRBV6-1 and J is TRBJ1-2; tentative D call: TRBD1 (6 bases). What was sequenced was cord blood. This receptor was identified in a newborn girl in good health. DNA of the CDR3: TGTGCCAGCAACGGGCTACAGGGTTCTAACTATGGCTACACCTTC. It codes for CASNGLQGSNYGYTF.